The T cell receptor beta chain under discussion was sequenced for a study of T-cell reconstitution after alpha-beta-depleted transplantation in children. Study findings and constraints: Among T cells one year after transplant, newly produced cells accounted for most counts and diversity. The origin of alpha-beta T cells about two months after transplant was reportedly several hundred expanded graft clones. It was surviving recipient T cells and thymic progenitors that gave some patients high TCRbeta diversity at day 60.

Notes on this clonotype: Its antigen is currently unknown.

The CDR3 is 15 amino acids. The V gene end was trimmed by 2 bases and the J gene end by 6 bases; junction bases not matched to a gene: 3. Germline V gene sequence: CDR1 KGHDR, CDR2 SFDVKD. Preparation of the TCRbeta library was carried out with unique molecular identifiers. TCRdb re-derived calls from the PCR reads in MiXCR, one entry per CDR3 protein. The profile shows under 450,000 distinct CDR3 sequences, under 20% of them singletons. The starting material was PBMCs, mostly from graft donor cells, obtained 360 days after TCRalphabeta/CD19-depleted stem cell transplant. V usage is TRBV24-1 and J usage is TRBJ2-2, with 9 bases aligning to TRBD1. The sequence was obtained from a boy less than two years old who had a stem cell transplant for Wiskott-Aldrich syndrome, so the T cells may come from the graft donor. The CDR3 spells CATSDWRQGAGELFF. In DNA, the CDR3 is TGTGCCACCAGTGATTGGCGACAGGGGGCCGGGGAGCTGTTTTTT.